This T cell receptor beta chain was obtained from a study of blood T cell repertoires in COVID-19. Looking at the study overall: The analysed material was cDNA or gDNA that came from T cells, B-cell-depleted T cells, or PBMCs.

Recruits, aged about 18 to 90 years, lived in 25 or so US areas. Participants' own reports of clinical history determined their cohort assignment. Original analysis: Amplification from reference gene primers served as the basis for estimated nucleated cell counts. The table came from immunoSEQ multiplex PCR; TCRdb's copy has only in-frame clones and leaves some out. V and J calls and clone size follow that table, whereas D and trimming were derived from the DNA. This sample has 150,000 to 170,000 clones, with around four fifths found just once. Trimming at V came to 6 bases and at J to 5 bases, leaving 3 bases not matched to a gene. Per germline, CDR1 ENHRY and CDR2 SYGVKD. CDR3 length: 14 amino acids.

The chain carries TRBV10-3 and TRBJ2-1; 11 nucleotides line up with TRBD1. Sequencing was performed on PBMCs or T cells enriched from blood (not recorded which). The TCR comes from a man aged 45-65 years who had recovered from COVID-19. The CDR3 loop reads CAISRDRGDNEQFF. The CDR3 DNA follows: TGTGCCATCAGCCGGGACAGGGGGGACAATGAGCAGTTCTTC.